The rows below give T cell receptor beta chains drawn from one sample of a study of response to subunit inactivated influenza vaccine. TCRdb re-called the RT-PCR reads through MiXCR, storing one row per CDR3 protein. In the table there are over 150,000 distinct CDR3 sequences, about an eighth of which are singletons. Sequences were derived from CD8+ T cells sorted from PBMCs, sampled 4 to 6 days after vaccination. The receptors were sampled from a man aged 45-65 years who received an inactivated influenza vaccine. The CDR3 runs from the conserved cysteine through the conserved F or W. A D gene is named only where the DNA matches it firmly. A clone size is listed for some rows: how often the clone was seen (once, few, many), or a class if it is expanded.

TRBV5-6,NA,15,few,TRBJ2-7,TGTGCCAGCAGCTCGAACACAGGTGTGACCTACGAGCAGTACTTC,CASSSNTGVTYEQYF
TRBV9,TRBD2,18,few,TRBJ2-1,TGTGCCAGCAGCATGACTAGCGGGAGGGCCCGAGGGATCAATGAGCAGTTCTTC,CASSMTSGRARGINEQFF
TRBV4-3,NA,14,NA,TRBJ2-7,TGCGCCAGCAGCCAAGACCTGAGCTCCTACGAGCAGTACTTC,CASSQDLSSYEQYF
TRBV5-1,TRBD2,16,NA,TRBJ2-5,TGCGCCAGCAGCTGGGCCGGGACTAGCGGGGGTGAGACCCAGTACTTC,CASSWAGTSGGETQYF
TRBV5-5,TRBD1,14,few,TRBJ1-5,TGTGCCAGCAGCCTAGACAGGGGAACACAGCCCCAGCATTTT,CASSLDRGTQPQHF
TRBV9,TRBD2,15,few,TRBJ2-7,TGTGCCAGCAGCGTAACTAGCGGGGACTCCTACGAGCAGTACTTC,CASSVTSGDSYEQYF
TRBV21-1,NA,14,few,TRBJ2-3,TGTGCCAGCATCCCAACAGGGGGCCCGGATACGCAGTATTTT,CASIPTGGPDTQYF
TRBV15,NA,11,NA,TRBJ2-2,TGTGCCACCAGCATTTCCGGGGAGCTGTTTTTT,CATSISGELFF
TRBV24-1,TRBD2,15,NA,TRBJ2-1,TGTGCCACCAGTGATTTGGCAGCGGGAGGCAATGAGCAGTTCTTC,CATSDLAAGGNEQFF
TRBV7-9,NA,13,NA,TRBJ2-7,TGTGCCAGCAGCTTAGACTCGGACCACGAGCAGTACTTC,CASSLDSDHEQYF
TRBV20-1,TRBD1,15,few,TRBJ2-7,TGCAGTGCTAGAGATCCGGACAGGGGAGCCTACGAGCAGTACTTC,CSARDPDRGAYEQYF
TRBV7-3,TRBD2,16,few,TRBJ2-1,TGTGCCAGCAGCTTACTGGGCGGGGGATTCCCTAATGAGCAGTTCTTC,CASSLLGGGFPNEQFF
TRBV28,NA,18,many,TRBJ1-6,TGTGCCAGCAGTTTAGGGGGGGCGGGAAGGATAGGGGACTCACCCCTCCACTTT,CASSLGGAGRIGDSPLHF
TRBV6-2/TRBV6-3,TRBD1,15,many,TRBJ2-1,TGTGCCAGCAGTTATGGGACAGGCCCCTACAATGAGCAGTTCTTC,CASSYGTGPYNEQFF
TRBV29-1,TRBD1,14,many,TRBJ2-1,TGCAGCGTTGAGTATCGGGACAGGGATGGTGAGCAGTTCTTC,CSVEYRDRDGEQFF
TRBV24-1,NA,14,NA,TRBJ2-1,TGTGCCACCAGTGATTTGCGCAGGGGCAATGAGCAGTTCTTC,CATSDLRRGNEQFF
TRBV28,TRBD1,16,NA,TRBJ2-4,TGTGCCAGCAGCTACACCATGGGACAGGCGGGAAACATTCAGTACTTC,CASSYTMGQAGNIQYF
TRBV5-6,TRBD2,15,many,TRBJ2-1,TGTGCCAGCAGCTTGGGGACTAGCGGGAGCAATGAGCAGTTCTTC,CASSLGTSGSNEQFF
TRBV29-1,NA,14,NA,TRBJ1-1,TGCAGCGTTGAAGATCGAGGTAAGGGGACTGAAGCTTTCTTT,CSVEDRGKGTEAFF
TRBV7-2,TRBD2,17,few,TRBJ2-5,TGTGCCAGCAGCTTATGGGCAAATAGCGGGGAACAAGAGACCCAGTACTTC,CASSLWANSGEQETQYF
TRBV6-1,NA,15,many,TRBJ1-2,TGTGCCAGCAGCTTGGGCAGGGTGTCTGGCTATGGCTACACCTTC,CASSLGRVSGYGYTF
TRBV6-2/TRBV6-3,NA,15,NA,TRBJ2-2,TGTGCCAGCAGTTACCCCGCGGCAGCGCCCGGGGAGCTGTTTTTT,CASSYPAAAPGELFF
TRBV7-2,NA,13,few,TRBJ1-1,TGTGCCAGCAGCGACGAGATGAACACTGAAGCTTTCTTT,CASSDEMNTEAFF
TRBV10-2,NA,13,NA,TRBJ2-3,TGCGCCAGCAGTGAACTAGGCACAGATACGCAGTATTTT,CASSELGTDTQYF
TRBV7-9,NA,10,many,TRBJ2-7,TGTGCCAGCAGGACCTACGAGCAGTACTTC,CASRTYEQYF
TRBV20-1,NA,14,few,TRBJ1-6,TGCAGTGCGGAGAGGTGGGGTGATAATTCACCCCTCCACTTT,CSAERWGDNSPLHF
TRBV5-1,NA,13,NA,TRBJ2-7,TGCGCCAGCAGCTTAGTCAGGGGAATGGAGCAGTACTTC,CASSLVRGMEQYF
TRBV2,NA,16,few,TRBJ2-3,TGTGCCAGCAGTGAACTCATAGCGACTAGCACAGATACGCAGTATTTT,CASSELIATSTDTQYF
TRBV10-3,NA,14,NA,TRBJ2-5,TGTGCCATCAGGGACCCCAGGGTGGACGAGACCCAGTACTTC,CAIRDPRVDETQYF
TRBV4-1,NA,15,NA,TRBJ1-5,TGCGCCAGCAGCCTATACTTACTTAGCAATCAGCCCCAGCATTTT,CASSLYLLSNQPQHF
TRBV4-1,NA,14,few,TRBJ1-4,TGCGCCAGCAGCAGACAATCAACTAATGAAAAACTGTTTTTT,CASSRQSTNEKLFF
TRBV27,NA,13,NA,TRBJ1-1,TGTGCCAGCAGTTTTTTTTTGAACACTGAAGCTTTCTTT,CASSFFLNTEAFF
TRBV7-9,NA,12,many,TRBJ2-3,TGTGCCAGCAGTTTCGGCACAGATACGCAGTATTTT,CASSFGTDTQYF
TRBV3-1,TRBD2,17,few,TRBJ2-7,TGTGCCAGCAGCGCTTCCCGTCTTAGCGGGAGTTGGTCCGAGCAGTACTTC,CASSASRLSGSWSEQYF
TRBV6-1,TRBD2,18,NA,TRBJ2-7,TGTGCCAGCAGCCTGACTAGCGGGAGGGAGGGGGATAGGAGCGAGCAGTACTTC,CASSLTSGREGDRSEQYF
TRBV24-1,NA,12,NA,TRBJ2-3,TGTGCCACCAGTGAGGGGGCAGATACGCAGTATTTT,CATSEGADTQYF
TRBV30,NA,12,NA,TRBJ2-2,TGTGCCTGGAGTCCTCGGGGTCGGGAGCTGTTTTTT,CAWSPRGRELFF
TRBV7-9,NA,13,NA,TRBJ2-3,TGTGCCAGCAGCCCCGAGGCCCCAGATACGCAGTATTTT,CASSPEAPDTQYF
TRBV27,NA,13,NA,TRBJ1-2,TGTGCCAGCAGTTTATCCTCAGGGAGCGGCTACACCTTC,CASSLSSGSGYTF
TRBV7-9,TRBD1,15,NA,TRBJ1-2,TGTGCCAGCAGCTTGGGAACAGGGGAAAGCTATGGCTACACCTTC,CASSLGTGESYGYTF
TRBV7-3,NA,14,many,TRBJ2-7,TGTGCCAGCAGCCTTAGCGGTACCGCCAGCGAGCAGTACTTC,CASSLSGTASEQYF
TRBV27,TRBD2,16,NA,TRBJ2-2,TGTGCCAGCAGTCGAATCGGGGGGAGCCTGACCGGGGAGCTGTTTTTT,CASSRIGGSLTGELFF
TRBV10-3,NA,14,NA,TRBJ1-5,TGTGCCATCAGCTTAGACCCAATAGTAGGGCCCCAGCATTTT,CAISLDPIVGPQHF
TRBV5-6,NA,11,NA,TRBJ2-5,TGTGCCAGCAGCTTGGGACAGACCCAGTACTTC,CASSLGQTQYF
TRBV5-1,NA,14,NA,TRBJ2-1,TGCGCCAGCAGCTTATCTGGGACGGCCAATGAGCAGTTCTTC,CASSLSGTANEQFF
TRBV5-6,NA,15,few,TRBJ2-7,TGTGCCAGCAGCCGAGGGAGTACGAAGGTCTACGAGCAGTACTTC,CASSRGSTKVYEQYF
TRBV10-3,NA,13,few,TRBJ2-5,TGTGCCATCAGGCCGACTAGTCGAGAGACCCAGTACTTC,CAIRPTSRETQYF
TRBV29-1,NA,15,NA,TRBJ2-4,TGCAGCGTTGAGGCACTACAGCAAACCAAAAACATTCAGTACTTC,CSVEALQQTKNIQYF
TRBV19,TRBD1,15,many,TRBJ2-7,TGTGCCAGTAGTATAGCCGGGACAGGGGCCGACGAGCAGTACTTC,CASSIAGTGADEQYF
TRBV4-3,NA,13,NA,TRBJ1-1,TGCGCCAGCAGCCAAGCCCCTCAAACTGAAGCTTTCTTT,CASSQAPQTEAFF
TRBV28,NA,12,few,TRBJ1-2,TGTGCCAGCAGAAAAAGGGACTATGGCTACACCTTC,CASRKRDYGYTF